The 13 T cell receptor beta chains presented below share a single source sample, sequenced in a study of cytomegalovirus exposure and HLA in healthy donors. The protocol was immunoSEQ multiplex PCR, while the TCRdb copy is restricted to in-frame clones and leaves out a portion. The sample includes some 170,000 clones, almost 85% of them seen just once. The specimen sequenced was PBMCs. These receptors all come from a man between 25 and 39 years old in good health and CMV-seropositive.

CDR3 in amino acids: CASSSPKQGDEQFF. The CDR3 coding sequence is TGTGCCAGTAGCTCCCCAAAACAGGGCGATGAGCAGTTCTTC. V gene TRBV19 combines with J gene TRBJ2-1, with D possibly TRBD1 on 6 matching bases. V was pared by 6 bases and J by 8 bases, with 17 bases between. The CDR3 contains 14 residues. Germline assignment: CDR1 LNHDA and CDR2 SQIVND (reference sequence).

The rearrangement links TRBV5-5 to TRBJ2-7, with 8 bases aligning to TRBD1. Germline values: CDR1 SGHKS, CDR2 YYEKEE (reference sequence). V lost 4 bases, J lost 3 bases, and 6 bases stayed unmatched. The CDR3 is 14 amino acids. CDR3 nucleotide sequence: TGTGCCAGCAGCAAGGGACAGGCTCTCTACGAGCAGTACTTC. Translated: CASSKGQALYEQYF.

As to this clone: Other DNA sequences in the same sample also yield this CDR3. The chain carries TRBV28 and TRBJ1-2; possible D gene TRBD1, 6 bases. The ends were cut back, 5 bases at V and 5 bases at J, with 12 bases in the middle. The CDR3 spans 13 residues. Germline V gene lookup returns CDR1 MDHEN and CDR2 SYDVKM. CDR3 sequence: CASSIGGTYGYTF. In nucleotides, the CDR3 is TGTGCCAGCAGTATAGGGGGTACTTATGGCTACACCTTC.

V usage is TRBV6-5 and J usage is TRBJ2-3; 11 bases line up with TRBD1. The CDR3 loop spans 13 amino acids. Germline V gene sequence: CDR1 MNHEY, CDR2 SVGAGI. As DNA, the CDR3 is TGTGCTACGGGACAGGGGGGCACAGATACGCAGTATTTT. Its protein product is CATGQGGTDTQYF.

This chain uses TRBV28 with TRBJ1-3, with TRBD1 identical over 7 bases. From germline, CDR1 is MDHEN and CDR2 SYDVKM. There are 16 residues in the CDR3. After removal of 3 bases from V and 3 bases from J, the junction contained 8 bases not matched to a gene. Written as DNA, the CDR3 is TGTGCCAGCAGTTTTGACACAGGGGACTTTGGAAACACCATATATTTT. Its protein product is CASSFDTGDFGNTIYF.

The rearrangement uses TRBV28 and TRBJ1-5, with 8 bases identical to TRBD1. Germline V CDR1 and CDR2: MDHEN, SYDVKM. This CDR3 has 13 residues. J gave up 3 bases and V 8 bases, and 3 bases lay outside the gene matches. The chain's CDR3 is CASHRGYNQPQHF. CDR3 bases: TGTGCCAGCCACAGGGGGTACAATCAGCCCCAGCATTTT.

The chain recombines TRBV28 with TRBJ1-1; 10 nucleotides line up with TRBD1. CDR1 and CDR2 from the germline V gene are MDHEN and SYDVKM. The CDR3 covers 12 residues. Germline trimming cut 3 bases from V and 10 bases from J; bases unmatched to any gene: 2. This CDR3 reads CASSFRDRGAFF. DNA for the CDR3: TGTGCCAGCAGTTTCCGGGACAGGGGAGCTTTCTTT.

The chain joins TRBV10-3 to TRBJ1-4; D is uncertain. From germline, CDR1 is ENHRY and CDR2 SYGVKD. The CDR3 consists of 15 residues. The V end was cut by 0 bases, the J end by 7 bases, with 12 bases between. This CDR3 is CAISESIPPGEKLFF. The DNA for the CDR3 is TGTGCCATCAGTGAGTCGATTCCCCCCGGTGAAAAACTGTTTTTT.

V and J are TRBV27 and TRBJ1-5, with D hard to call. The CDR3 totals 15 residues. Trimming pared 6 bases from V and 2 bases from J, leaving 14 bases between. The germline V gene has CDR1 MNHEY and CDR2 SMNVEV (reference sequence). The CDR3 loop is CASSPRTSGNQPQHF. In nucleotides, the CDR3 is TGTGCCAGCAGCCCGCGAACTAGCGGCAATCAGCCCCAGCATTTT.

V and J are TRBV13 and TRBJ2-1, with TRBD2 identical over 8 bases. From germline, CDR1 is PRHDT and CDR2 FYEKMQ (reference sequence). The CDR3 loop spans 16 amino acids. With V trimmed by 5 bases and J by 9 bases, 15 bases remained unmatched. CDR3 DNA: TGTGCCAGCAGCCAAATGATCGGAGCGGGAGCCAGTGAGCAGTTCTTC. It specifies CASSQMIGAGASEQFF.

This clone was detected only a few times. This chain joins TRBV6-6 and TRBJ2-7; the D is unclear. From germline, CDR1 is MNHNY and CDR2 SVGAGI (reference sequence). Trimming cost V 6 bases and J 4 bases, with 10 bases left between them. The CDR3 contains 12 residues. CDR3: CASSHREYEQYF. CDR3 sequence (DNA): TGTGCCAGCAGCCACCGAGAATACGAGCAGTACTTC.

This chain connects TRBV27 to TRBJ2-7; D gene ambiguous. CDR3 size: 14 residues. The V and J ends lost 1 base and 2 bases respectively, with 9 bases between them. Germline V lookup: CDR1 MNHEY, CDR2 SMNVEV (reference sequence). The CDR3 spells CASSLLISPYEQYF. The CDR3 nucleotides are TGTGCCAGCAGTTTATTAATTAGCCCCTACGAGCAGTACTTC.

This clone was seen a single time. V is TRBV6-1 and J is TRBJ2-5; 10 bases are shared with TRBD2. Trimming at V came to 10 bases and at J to 5 bases, leaving 13 bases not matched to a gene. Germline V gene lookup returns CDR1 MNHNS and CDR2 SASEGT. The CDR3 runs to 15 residues. CDR3 residues: CATSYGAGGRETQYF. In DNA form, the CDR3 reads TGTGCCACCTCCTATGGAGCGGGAGGGCGGGAGACCCAGTACTTC.